The sequence of this T cell receptor (beta chain) was determined in a study of blood T cell repertoires in COVID-19. Study at large: COVID-19 samples from acute and convalescent phases originated in the United States, Italy and Spain. From T cells, B-cell-depleted T cells, or PBMCs came the material, which was cDNA or gDNA.

Trimming removed 3 bases from V and 3 bases from J, with 7 bases in between. CDR3 length: 13 amino acids. Germline values: CDR1 LGHNA, CDR2 YSLEER. Original data processing: Reference gene primer amplification yielded estimated nucleated cell counts. Clones were read by immunoSEQ multiplex PCR, and TCRdb kept only the in-frame ones, dropping some. That table furnishes V, J and clone size, whereas the DNA furnished D and trimming. The repertoire has roughly 70,000 clones, roughly 79% of them found once; the top ten carry around 20%. The V and J genes are TRBV4-3 and TRBJ2-3, with D unresolved. The sequence was obtained from a man aged 70-80 years with acute or convalescent COVID-19. Sample: peripheral blood. The CDR3 region is CASSHERTDTQYF. For the CDR3, the DNA is TGCGCCAGCAGCCACGAGAGAACAGATACGCAGTATTTT.